One sample yielded the 9 T cell receptor beta chains listed below, sequenced in a study of blood T cell repertoires in COVID-19. Using immunoSEQ multiplex PCR, the repertoire was profiled, and TCRdb retains in-frame clones only, with some absent. The sample holds 300,000 to 450,000 clones, less than 85% seen once. Material for sequencing was peripheral blood. These receptor sequences come from a woman aged 18-29 years with acute or convalescent COVID-19.

The rearrangement joins TRBV28 to TRBJ1-5; 9 positions agree with TRBD1. The CDR3 loop spans 14 amino acids. Germline CDR1 MDHEN, CDR2 SYDVKM. V lost 3 bases, J lost 11 bases, and 8 bases stayed unmatched. CDR3 coding DNA: TGTGCCAGCAGTTTCGTCACAGGGGGCGAGGCCCAGCATTTT. Its translation: CASSFVTGGEAQHF.

The chain carries TRBV6-5 and TRBJ2-2; 7 nucleotides align to TRBD1. The ends lost 6 bases at V and 6 bases at J; junction bases unmatched: 4. Germline V lookup: CDR1 MNHEY, CDR2 SVGAGI. The CDR3 is 13 amino acids. The CDR3 sequence: CASSNDRAGELFF. The CDR3 nucleotides are TGTGCCAGCAGCAATGACAGGGCCGGGGAGCTGTTTTTT.

This rearrangement joins TRBV5-4 to TRBJ2-1; D is unresolved. The CDR3 is 15 amino acids. V was clipped by 1 base and J by 0 bases, with 8 bases between them. Germline-derived CDR1 and CDR2 are SGHNT and YYREEE (reference sequence). CDR3 loop: CASSLMSPSYNEQFF. The DNA for the CDR3 is TGTGCCAGCAGCTTGATGTCTCCCTCCTACAATGAGCAGTTCTTC.

The J gene is TRBJ2-1, the V gene TRBV6-5, with 8 bases fitting TRBD1. Germline V gene data show CDR1 as MNHEY and CDR2 as SVGAGI. The V and J ends lost 8 bases and 2 bases, in that order; junction bases with no gene match: 2. The CDR3 totals 13 residues. DNA of the CDR3: TGTGCCAGCCAACAGGGGGCCTACAATGAGCAGTTCTTC. It translates to CASQQGAYNEQFF.

The chain links TRBV14 to TRBJ1-2; 8 positions agree with TRBD1. The CDR3 runs to 17 residues. Germline loops: CDR1 SGHDN, CDR2 FVKESK. V was pared by 0 bases and J by 5 bases, with 11 bases of the junction left unmatched. This chain's CDR3 is CASSQDRIGQGFYGYTF. The CDR3 DNA sequence: TGTGCCAGCAGCCAAGATAGGATTGGACAGGGATTTTATGGCTACACCTTC.

J is TRBJ1-1 and V is TRBV5-1, with 7 bases that match TRBD1. After removal of 6 bases from V and 0 bases from J, the junction contained 8 bases not matched to a gene. Germline V gives CDR1 SGHRS, CDR2 YFSETQ. This CDR3 spans 15 amino acids. The DNA of the CDR3 is TGCGCCAGCACCAAACAGGGGATGTTGAACACTGAAGCTTTCTTT. Its translation is CASTKQGMLNTEAFF.

This clone was counted only a few times. The rearrangement links TRBV7-2 to TRBJ1-3; a weak D match, TRBD1 (5 bases). Between the trimmed V and J ends, which lost 2 bases and 1 base, there was a span of 9 bases. The germline V gene encodes CDR1 SGHTA and CDR2 FQGNSA. The CDR3 loop spans 15 amino acids. CDR3 in DNA: TGTGCCAGCAGCTTATATGGGGGGTCTGGAAACACCATATATTTT. Protein sequence: CASSLYGGSGNTIYF.

J is TRBJ2-1 and V is TRBV7-8; the D gene is possibly TRBD2 (5 bases). CDR1 is SGHVS, CDR2 FQNEAQ, per germline. Trimming removed 0 bases from V and 5 bases from J, with 17 bases in between. The length of the CDR3 is 17 residues. The CDR3 DNA reads as TGTGCCAGCAGCTTAGCGCAAATTCTAGCTGACCACAATGAGCAGTTCTTC. Translated: CASSLAQILADHNEQFF.

The rearrangement uses TRBV5-4 and TRBJ1-2; 8 bases are a match to TRBD1. The germline gives CDR1 SGHNT, CDR2 YYREEE (reference sequence). The CDR3 sequence is 14 residues long. V was pared by 2 bases and J by 4 bases, with 4 bases of the junction left unmatched. Here the CDR3 DNA reads TGTGCCAGCAGCTTTGGACAGGGTCCCTATGGCTACACCTTC. Protein sequence: CASSFGQGPYGYTF.